The TCR beta chain described here comes from a study of T cell repertoires in cytomegalovirus infection. About the research overall: It was the public TCR beta signatures that indicated both CMV infection and matching HLA type. General study findings and limits: HLA-C-restricted TCR beta clonotypes specific for CMV led the ex vivo response. Individuals carrying CMV plus the relevant HLA were identified by cumulative frequency of public TCR beta families.

This clonotype occurred a few times. Antigen unknown. V was shortened by 4 bases and J by 8 bases, with 19 bases between the two germline ends. This CDR3 contains 15 residues. Germline-derived CDR1 and CDR2 are SGHNT and YYREEE (reference sequence). MiXCR, run by TCRdb on the reads, gives a single entry per CDR3 protein. This table has 200,000 to 300,000 distinct CDR3 sequences, 9% to 15% appearing once. The sequence was collected from a human donor in good health (CMV status not recorded). Some clones in this sample may be carry-over from other donors' samples. The V gene is TRBV5-4, the J gene TRBJ2-1, with D tentatively TRBD2 (5 bases). Source material: PBMCs. CDR3 sequence reads: CASSPVLGGRDEQFF. The CDR3 bases are TGTGCCAGCAGCCCCGTACTTGGAGGTCGGGATGAGCAGTTCTTC.